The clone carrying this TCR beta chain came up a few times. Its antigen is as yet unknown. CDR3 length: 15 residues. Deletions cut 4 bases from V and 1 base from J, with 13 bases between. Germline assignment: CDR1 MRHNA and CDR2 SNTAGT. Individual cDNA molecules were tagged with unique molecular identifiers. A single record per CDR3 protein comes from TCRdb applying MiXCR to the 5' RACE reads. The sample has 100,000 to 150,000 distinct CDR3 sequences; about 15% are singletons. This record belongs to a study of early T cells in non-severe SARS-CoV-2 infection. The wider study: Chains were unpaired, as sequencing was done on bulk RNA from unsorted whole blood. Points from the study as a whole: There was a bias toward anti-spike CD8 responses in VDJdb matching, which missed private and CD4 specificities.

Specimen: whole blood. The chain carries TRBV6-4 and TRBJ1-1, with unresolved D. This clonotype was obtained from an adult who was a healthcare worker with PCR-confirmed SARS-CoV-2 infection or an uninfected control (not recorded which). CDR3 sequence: CASSARLVQNTEAFF. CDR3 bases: TGTGCCAGCAGTGCCCGGCTAGTTCAGAACACTGAAGCTTTCTTT.